This T cell receptor beta chain was captured by sequencing in a study of glioma-infiltrating T cells after dendritic cell vaccination (TCRdb year 2016). General notes on the study: Of the 15 or so glioblastoma patients in the cohort, all drawn from Phase I and II dendritic cell vaccination trials, 9 were newly diagnosed and 6 had recurrent disease. To make the vaccine, monocyte-derived dendritic cells were cultured for approximately 7 days with IL-4 and GM-CSF and then pulsed overnight with autologous tumor lysate. Autologous tumor lysate-pulsed dendritic cell vaccination was administered to the patients between about 2003 and 2012. Survival after dendritic cell vaccination was correlated with TCR sequencing metrics, including TIL content and tumor-blood repertoire overlap. Each patient was given three intradermal dendritic cell vaccine injections, spaced two weeks apart, in the arm below the axilla. In glioblastoma patients vaccinated with dendritic cells, deep sequencing of TCR beta CDR3 regions served to measure tumor-infiltrating lymphocyte content and to compare repertoires between tumor and blood.

TCRB CDR3 regions were amplified from 2 ug genomic DNA, or all available DNA if less, using the immunoSEQ assay. The multiplex PCR relied on 60 forward primers for TCR V beta segments and 13 reverse primers for J beta segments. To estimate reads per starting template, synthetic control templates were spiked into each sample at limiting dilution. Reads of 87 bp were generated by sequencing on the Illumina HiSeq System. On the study's bioinformatics: To remove PCR and sequencing errors, closely related sequences were merged with a nearest neighbor algorithm. TCR overlap was measured as the percentage of unique tumor TCR beta sequences also present in the same patient's peripheral blood. TCRdb took over this immuneACCESS table, retaining in-frame rearrangements with V and J assigned. Such tables are incomplete; in checked studies, under half of the missing clones stem from an unresolved V gene, and the remainder is unexplained. V and J calls and clone size are as listed in that table; D and trimming were resolved from the DNA. The sample has 80,000 to 100,000 clones on record, approximately 80% of them singletons. 5.4% of the sample belongs to the ten largest clones.

CDR1 and CDR2, looked up from the germline V gene, are KGHSH and LQKENI. Cut back by 5 bases and 3 bases, the V and J ends lie 10 bases apart. The CDR3 sequence holds 13 residues, the cysteine and phenylalanine included. The only DNA kept is the CDR3, 39 bases in frame from the first base. The investigation overall reported the following: TCR clonality showed no direct relationship with survival, which suggests that a diverse polyclonal response may matter. After dendritic cell vaccination, a higher estimated pretreatment TIL content predicted longer time to progression and longer overall survival. The TCR overlap response model with three groups was called speculative and said to need prospective validation. The cohort was small and heterogeneous, only a few patients had full blood and tumor sets, and even fewer had initial-recurrent tumor pairs.

The time point label, as the study defines it: after dendritic cell vaccination, including at tumor progression/relapse. Patients were selected for having adequate residual fresh-frozen tumor tissue and more than two years of available survival data. Molecular status otherwise varied across the glioblastoma patients, but none of them carried an isocitrate dehydrogenase mutation. PBMC collection took place before vaccination, two weeks after the third vaccination, and at tumor progression if progression occurred. Genomic DNA was extracted with the Qiagen DNeasy Blood extraction Kit. A remark on this clone: There is no known antigen for this receptor. Per-base qualities were not stored, and no clone one base away is much larger.

This receptor was taken from a human donor with glioblastoma. The chain is assembled from TRBV18 and TRBJ1-2; the D gene is possibly TRBD1, with 5 bases matching. Sequences were derived from blood, sampled after dendritic cell vaccination. The CDR3 is CASSGARDYGYTF. The DNA sequence reads TGTGCCAGCTCAGGGGCTCGGGACTATGGCTACACCTTC.